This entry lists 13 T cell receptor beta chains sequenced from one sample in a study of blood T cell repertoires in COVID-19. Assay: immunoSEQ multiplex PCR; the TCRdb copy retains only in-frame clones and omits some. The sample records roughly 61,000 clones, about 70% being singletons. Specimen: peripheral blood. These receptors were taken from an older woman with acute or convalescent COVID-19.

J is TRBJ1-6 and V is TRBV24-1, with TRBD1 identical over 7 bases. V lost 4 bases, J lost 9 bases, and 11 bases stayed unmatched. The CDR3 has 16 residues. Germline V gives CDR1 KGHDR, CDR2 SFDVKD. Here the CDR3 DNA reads TGTGCCACCAGTGAGCCCTCCGACAGGGTGGGTTCACCCCTCCACTTT. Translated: CATSEPSDRVGSPLHF.

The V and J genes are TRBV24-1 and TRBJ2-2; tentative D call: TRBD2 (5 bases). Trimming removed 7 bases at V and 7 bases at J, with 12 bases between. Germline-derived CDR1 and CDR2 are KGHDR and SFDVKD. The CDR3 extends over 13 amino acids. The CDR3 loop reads CATSRSGSGELFF. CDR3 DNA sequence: TGTGCCACCAGCCGCTCTGGGAGCGGGGAGCTGTTTTTT.

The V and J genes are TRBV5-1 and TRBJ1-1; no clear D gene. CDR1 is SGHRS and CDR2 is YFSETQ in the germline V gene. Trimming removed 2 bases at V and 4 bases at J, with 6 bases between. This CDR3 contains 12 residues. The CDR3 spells CASSFPGTEAFF. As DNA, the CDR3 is TGCGCCAGCAGCTTTCCCGGCACTGAAGCTTTCTTT.

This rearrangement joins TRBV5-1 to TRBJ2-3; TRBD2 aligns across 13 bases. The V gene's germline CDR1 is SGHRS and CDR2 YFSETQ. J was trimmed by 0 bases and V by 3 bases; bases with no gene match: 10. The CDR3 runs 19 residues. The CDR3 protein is CASSSARTSGGTSTDTQYF. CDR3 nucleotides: TGCGCCAGCAGCTCGGCCCGGACTAGCGGGGGTACGAGCACAGATACGCAGTATTTT.

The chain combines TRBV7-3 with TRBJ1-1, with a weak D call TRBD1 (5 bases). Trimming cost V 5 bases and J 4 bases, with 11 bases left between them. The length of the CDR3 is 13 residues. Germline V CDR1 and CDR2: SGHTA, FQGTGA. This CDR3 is CASSPRVGTEAFF. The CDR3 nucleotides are TGTGCCAGCAGCCCCAGGGTGGGCACTGAAGCTTTCTTT. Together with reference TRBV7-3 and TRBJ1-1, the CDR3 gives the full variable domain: GAGVSQTPSNKVTEKGKYVELRCDPISGHTALYWYRQSLGQGPEFLIYFQGTGAADDSGLPNDRFFAVRPEGSVSTLKIQRTERGDSAVYLCASSPRVGTEAFFGQGTRLTVV.

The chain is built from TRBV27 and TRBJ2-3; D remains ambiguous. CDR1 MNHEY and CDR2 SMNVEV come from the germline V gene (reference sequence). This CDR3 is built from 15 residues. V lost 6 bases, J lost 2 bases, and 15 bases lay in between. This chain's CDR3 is CASSPGLGITDTQYF. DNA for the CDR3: TGTGCCAGCAGCCCTGGTCTGGGCATCACAGATACGCAGTATTTT.

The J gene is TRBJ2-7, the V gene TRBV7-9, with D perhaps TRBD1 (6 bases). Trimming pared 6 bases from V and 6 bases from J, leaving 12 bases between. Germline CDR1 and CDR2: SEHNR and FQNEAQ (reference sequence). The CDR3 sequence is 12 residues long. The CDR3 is CASSLGRGEQYV. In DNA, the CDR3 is TGTGCCAGCAGTCTTGGCAGGGGCGAGCAGTACGTC.

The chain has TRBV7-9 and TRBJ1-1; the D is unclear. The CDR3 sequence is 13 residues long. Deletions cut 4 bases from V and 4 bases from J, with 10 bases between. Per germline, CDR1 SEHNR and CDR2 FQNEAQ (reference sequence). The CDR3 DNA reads TGTGCCAGCAGCTCCCCGTGGCTCACTGAAGCTTTCTTT. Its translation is CASSSPWLTEAFF.

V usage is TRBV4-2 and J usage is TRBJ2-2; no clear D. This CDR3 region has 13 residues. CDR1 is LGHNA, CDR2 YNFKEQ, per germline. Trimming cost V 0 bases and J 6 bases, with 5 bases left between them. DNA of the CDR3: TGTGCCAGCAGCCAAGAGAGGCCCGGGGAGCTGTTTTTT. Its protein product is CASSQERPGELFF.

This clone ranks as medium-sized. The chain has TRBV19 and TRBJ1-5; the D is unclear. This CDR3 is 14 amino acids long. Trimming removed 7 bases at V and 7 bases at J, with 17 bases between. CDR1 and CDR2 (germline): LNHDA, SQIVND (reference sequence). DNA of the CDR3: TGTGCCAGTACCTCATGGGGAGGGAACCAGCCCCAGCATTTT. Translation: CASTSWGGNQPQHF.

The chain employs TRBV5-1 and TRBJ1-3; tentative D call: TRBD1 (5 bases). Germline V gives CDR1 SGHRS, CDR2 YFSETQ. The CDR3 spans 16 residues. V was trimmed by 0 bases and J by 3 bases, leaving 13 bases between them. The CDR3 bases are TGCGCCAGCAGCTTGGAGGGGTCCCGAATTGGAAACACCATATATTTT. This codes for CASSLEGSRIGNTIYF. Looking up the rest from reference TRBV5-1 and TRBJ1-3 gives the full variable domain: KAGVTQTPRYLIKTRGQQVTLSCSPISGHRSVSWYQQTPGQGLQFLFEYFSETQRNKGNFPGRFSGRQFSNSRSEMNVSTLELGDSALYLCASSLEGSRIGNTIYFGEGSWLTVV.

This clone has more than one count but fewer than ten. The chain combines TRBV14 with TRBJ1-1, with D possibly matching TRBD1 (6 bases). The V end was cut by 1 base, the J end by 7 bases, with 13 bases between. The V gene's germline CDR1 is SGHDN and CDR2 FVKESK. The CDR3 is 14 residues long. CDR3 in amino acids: CASSQASIRGEAFF. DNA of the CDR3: TGTGCCAGCAGCCAAGCCTCAATCAGGGGTGAAGCTTTCTTT.

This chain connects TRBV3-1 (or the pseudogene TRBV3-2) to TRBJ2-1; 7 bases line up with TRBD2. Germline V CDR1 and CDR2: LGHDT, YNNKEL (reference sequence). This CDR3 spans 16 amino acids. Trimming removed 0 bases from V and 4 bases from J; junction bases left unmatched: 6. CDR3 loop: CASSQDGGGFYNEQFF. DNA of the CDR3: TGTGCCAGCAGCCAAGACGGCGGGGGTTTTTACAATGAGCAGTTCTTC.